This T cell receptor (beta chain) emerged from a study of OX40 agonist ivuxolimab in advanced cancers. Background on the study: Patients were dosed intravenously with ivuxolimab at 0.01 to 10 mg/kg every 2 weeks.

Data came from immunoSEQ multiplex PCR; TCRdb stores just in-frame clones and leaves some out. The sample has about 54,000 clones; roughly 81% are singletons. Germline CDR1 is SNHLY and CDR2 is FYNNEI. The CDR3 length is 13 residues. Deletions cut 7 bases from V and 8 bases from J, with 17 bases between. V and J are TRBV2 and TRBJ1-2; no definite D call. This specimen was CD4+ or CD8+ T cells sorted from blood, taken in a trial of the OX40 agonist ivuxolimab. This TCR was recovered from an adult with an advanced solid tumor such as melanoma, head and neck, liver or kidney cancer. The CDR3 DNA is TGTGCCAGCATCGGGGAAATTGGTCTCGGCTACACCTTC. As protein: CASIGEIGLGYTF.